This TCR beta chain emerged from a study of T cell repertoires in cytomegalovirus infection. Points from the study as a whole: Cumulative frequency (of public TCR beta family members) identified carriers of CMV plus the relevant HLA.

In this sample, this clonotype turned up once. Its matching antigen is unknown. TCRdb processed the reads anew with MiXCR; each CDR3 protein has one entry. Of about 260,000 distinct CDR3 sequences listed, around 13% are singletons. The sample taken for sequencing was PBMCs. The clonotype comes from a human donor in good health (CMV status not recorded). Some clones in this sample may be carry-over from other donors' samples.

The CDR3: CASSHFPTSGDVNEQFF. CDR3 sequence (DNA): TGCGCCAGCAGCCATTTCCCGACTAGCGGGGATGTCAATGAGCAGTTCTTC. This chain connects TRBV4-1 to TRBJ2-1; 11 nucleotides agree with TRBD2. CDR3 length equals 17 residues. Per germline, CDR1 MGHRA and CDR2 YSYEKL. V trimming: 3 bases; J trimming: 6 bases; junction bases outside the gene matches: 10.